This T cell receptor (beta chain) was sequenced during a study of T cells after somatic rescue of genetic block. Assay: immunoSEQ multiplex PCR; the TCRdb copy retains only in-frame clones and omits some. In the table there are roughly 120,000 clones, around nine tenths of which are singletons. Sequenced: peripheral blood mononuclear cells (PBMCs). This TCR was recovered from a woman aged 18-30 years.

This CDR3 reads CASTLGVGGEQFF. In DNA form, the CDR3 reads TGTGCCAGCACCTTAGGGGTCGGTGGTGAGCAGTTCTTC. This chain uses TRBV28 with TRBJ2-1; D might be TRBD1 (5 bases). The V end was cut by 7 bases, the J end by 9 bases, with 16 bases between. CDR1 MDHEN and CDR2 SYDVKM come from the germline V gene. The CDR3 has 13 amino acids. Full variable domain (missing parts from reference TRBV28 and TRBJ2-1): DVKVTQSSRYLVKRTGEKVFLECVQDMDHENMFWYRQDPGLGLRLIYFSYDVKMKEKGDIPEGYSVSREKKERFSLILESASTNQTSMYLCASTLGVGGEQFFGPGTRLTVL.